The rows below give T cell receptor beta chains drawn from one sample of a study of control samples from healthy donors and cancer patients. Libraries were prepared by immunoSEQ multiplex PCR; TCRdb keeps only in-frame clonotypes and omits some of them. The table has roughly 180,000 clones, roughly 93% seen once; the top ten hold approximately 4%. The material sequenced was blood. Receptors originate from a woman aged 55-75 years in good health. The CDR3 runs from the conserved cysteine through the conserved F or W. D genes are given only for firm matches. Size is stated for part of the rows, as once, few or many counts, or as a class when the clone is expanded.

>TRBV7-8|NA|TRBD2|TRBJ2-3
CASSLGGGNTDTQYF
TGTGCCAGCAGCTTAGGCGGGGGGAACACAGATACGCAGTATTTT
>TRBV5-1|NA|NA|TRBJ2-7
CASSLVFQGMSSYEQYF
TGCGCCAGCAGCTTGGTATTTCAGGGGATGAGCTCCTACGAGCAGTACTTC
>TRBV9|NA|TRBD2|TRBJ2-7
CASNGTSGGSTLSYEQYF
TGTGCCAGCAACGGGACTAGCGGGGGGTCAACACTCTCCTACGAGCAGTACTTC
>TRBV6-5|once|NA|TRBJ1-1
CASNFGGRTEAFF
TGTGCCAGCAACTTTGGGGGACGGACTGAAGCTTTCTTT
>TRBV25-1|NA|NA|TRBJ1-4
CASSRLADVNEKLFF
TGTGCCAGCAGTCGCTTGGCAGACGTTAATGAAAAACTGTTTTTT
>TRBV11-1|NA|TRBD1|TRBJ2-2
CASSSGQGMAGELFF
TGTGCCAGCAGCTCGGGACAGGGCATGGCCGGGGAGCTGTTTTTT
>TRBV9|NA|NA|TRBJ1-1
CASSVSDAGTEAFF
TGTGCCAGCAGCGTTTCCGACGCCGGCACTGAAGCTTTCTTT
>TRBV3-1/TRBV3-2|NA|TRBD2|TRBJ2-3
CASSQGFASGASTDTQYF
TGTGCCAGCAGCCAAGGCTTTGCTAGCGGGGCTAGCACAGATACGCAGTATTTT
>TRBV11-1|NA|TRBD2|TRBJ2-3
CASRAGTSRTDTQYF
TGTGCCAGCAGAGCGGGGACTAGTAGAACAGATACGCAGTATTTT
>TRBV9|NA|NA|TRBJ1-1
CASSVREATEAFF
TGTGCCAGCAGCGTGCGGGAGGCCACTGAAGCTTTCTTT
>TRBV20-1|NA|NA|TRBJ1-2
CSAGQGYGYTF
TGCAGTGCCGGCCAGGGCTATGGCTACACCTTC
>TRBV7-2|NA|NA|TRBJ1-2
CASSLARRDGYTF
TGTGCCAGCAGCTTAGCGCGTCGCGATGGCTACACCTTC
>TRBV5-6|once|TRBD1|TRBJ2-2
CASSRSGTGGAGELFF
TGTGCCAGCAGCCGGTCCGGGACAGGGGGCGCCGGGGAGCTGTTTTTT
>TRBV5-5|NA|NA|TRBJ1-2
CASSFYTSNYGYTF
TGTGCCAGCAGCTTTTATACCTCTAACTATGGCTACACCTTC
>TRBV10-3|NA|NA|TRBJ1-2
CAISEDSGRRYGYTF
TGTGCCATCAGTGAGGACAGTGGGCGAAGGTATGGCTACACCTTC
>TRBV6-6|NA|NA|TRBJ2-5
CASSYSQETQYF
TGTGCCAGCAGTTATTCCCAAGAGACCCAGTACTTC
>TRBV10-3|NA|NA|TRBJ1-1
CAISGEGLNTEAFF
TGTGCCATCAGTGGGGAAGGCCTGAACACTGAAGCTTTCTTT
>TRBV6-6|NA|TRBD1|TRBJ2-1
CASRTTGTGAHNEQFF
TGTGCCAGCAGAACCACCGGGACAGGGGCGCATAATGAGCAGTTCTTC
>TRBV3-1/TRBV3-2|few|NA|TRBJ1-3
CASSQLTGNTIYF
TGTGCCAGCAGCCAACTCACTGGAAACACCATATATTTT
>TRBV15|NA|NA|TRBJ1-1
CATSREKVGRENTEAFF
TGTGCCACCAGCAGAGAAAAGGTCGGCAGGGAGAACACTGAAGCTTTCTTT
>TRBV7-9|NA|TRBD1|TRBJ1-3
CASRGQAGNTIYF
TGTGCCAGCAGGGGACAGGCTGGAAACACCATATATTTT
>TRBV27|NA|TRBD1|TRBJ1-5
CASRTGGDDSNQPQHF
TGTGCCAGCCGGACAGGGGGTGACGATAGCAATCAGCCCCAGCATTTT
>TRBV6-4|NA|NA|TRBJ1-3
CASLPDAFSGNTIYF
TGTGCCAGCCTACCGGATGCCTTCTCTGGAAACACCATATATTTT
>TRBV7-9|NA|TRBD2|TRBJ2-3
CASSLKAGGADTQYF
TGTGCCAGCAGCTTAAAGGCGGGGGGGGCAGATACGCAGTATTTT
>TRBV15|NA|NA|TRBJ2-7
CATSRDPESYEQYF
TGTGCCACCAGCAGAGATCCGGAATCCTACGAGCAGTACTTC
>TRBV4-1|NA|NA|TRBJ1-2
CASSQRVGTDYGYTF
TGCGCCAGCAGCCAAAGAGTAGGGACCGACTATGGCTACACCTTC
>TRBV18|NA|NA|TRBJ2-3
CASSPVNTDTQYF
TGTGCCAGCTCACCAGTGAATACAGATACGCAGTATTTT
>TRBV18|NA|NA|TRBJ1-3
CASSPGGNTIYF
TGTGCCAGCTCACCGGGTGGAAACACCATATATTTT
>TRBV5-1|NA|TRBD1|TRBJ1-1
CASSLTSGGSGGEAFF
TGCGCCAGCAGCTTGACCTCAGGGGGCAGCGGAGGTGAAGCTTTCTTT
>TRBV29-1|NA|NA|TRBJ1-2
CSVGGTNHGYTF
TGCAGCGTTGGAGGGACAAACCATGGCTACACCTTC
>TRBV6-2/TRBV6-3|NA|NA|TRBJ2-7
CASSYAYEQYF
TGTGCCAGCAGTTACGCCTACGAGCAGTACTTC